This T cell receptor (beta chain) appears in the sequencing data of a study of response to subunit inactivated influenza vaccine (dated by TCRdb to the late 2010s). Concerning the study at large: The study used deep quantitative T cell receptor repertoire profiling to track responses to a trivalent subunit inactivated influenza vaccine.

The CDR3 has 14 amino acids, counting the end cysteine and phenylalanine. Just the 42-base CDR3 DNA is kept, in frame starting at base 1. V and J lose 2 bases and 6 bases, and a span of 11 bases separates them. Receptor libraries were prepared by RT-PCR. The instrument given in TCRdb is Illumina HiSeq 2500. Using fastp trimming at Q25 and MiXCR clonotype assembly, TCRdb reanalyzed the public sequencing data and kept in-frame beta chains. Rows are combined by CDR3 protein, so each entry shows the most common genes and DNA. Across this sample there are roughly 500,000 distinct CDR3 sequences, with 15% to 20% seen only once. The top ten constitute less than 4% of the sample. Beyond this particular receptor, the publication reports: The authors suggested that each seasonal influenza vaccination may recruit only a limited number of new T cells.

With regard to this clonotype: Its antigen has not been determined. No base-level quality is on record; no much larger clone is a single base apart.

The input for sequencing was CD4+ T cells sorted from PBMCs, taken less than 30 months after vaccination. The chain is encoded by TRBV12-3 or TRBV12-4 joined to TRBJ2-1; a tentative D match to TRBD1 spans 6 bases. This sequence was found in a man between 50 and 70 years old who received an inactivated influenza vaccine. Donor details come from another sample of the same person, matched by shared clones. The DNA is TGTGCCAGCAGTTTAAGCAGGGGTACCAATGAGCAGTTCTTC. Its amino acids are CASSLSRGTNEQFF.